The 27 T cell receptor beta chains below all came from one sample that was sequenced in a study of cytomegalovirus exposure and HLA in healthy donors. This table comes from immunoSEQ multiplex PCR, and its TCRdb copy is limited to in-frame clones, with some not included. Of 250,000 to 400,000 clones in the sample, 70% to 90% were seen once. The sequencing sample was made of PBMCs. These receptors all come from a man aged 30-40 years in good health and CMV-seronegative.

The chain links TRBV5-1 to TRBJ1-2; a weak D match, TRBD1 (6 bases). The CDR3 is 13 residues long. The germline V gene encodes CDR1 SGHRS and CDR2 YFSETQ. Trimming stripped 0 bases from V and 3 bases from J, with 6 bases between. The CDR3 coding sequence is TGCGCCAGCAGCTTGGGACAGGACTATGGCTACACCTTC. This translates into CASSLGQDYGYTF.

Note on this clone: The sample carries other DNA sequences with the same CDR3. The rearrangement joins TRBV7-9 to TRBJ1-5; 7 bases are a match to TRBD1. Germline V gives CDR1 SEHNR, CDR2 FQNEAQ (reference sequence). The CDR3 contains 14 residues. Trimming cost V 1 base and J 5 bases; bases outside gene matches: 2. CDR3 DNA: TGTGCCAGCAGCTTAGAGGGGGCGGATCAGCCCCAGCATTTT. Translating it yields CASSLEGADQPQHF. Together with reference TRBV7-9 and TRBJ1-5, the CDR3 gives the full variable domain: DTGVSQNPRHKITKRGQNVTFRCDPISEHNRLYWYRQTLGQGPEFLTYFQNEAQLEKSRLLSDRFSAERPKGSFSTLEIQRTEQGDSAMYLCASSLEGADQPQHFGDGTRLSIL.

The rearrangement uses TRBV11-2 and TRBJ2-3, with D perhaps matching TRBD2 (6 bases). The ends were cut back, 2 bases at V and 9 bases at J, with 21 bases in the middle. The length of the CDR3 is 16 residues. CDR1 is SGHAT and CDR2 is FQNNGV in the germline V gene. The CDR3 DNA reads TGTGCCAGCAGCTTAAATTTAGGCCCGGGGGAAAGGACGCAGTATTTT. This sequence encodes CASSLNLGPGERTQYF. Full variable domain (rest looked up from reference TRBV11-2 and TRBJ2-3): EAGVAQSPRYKIIEKRQSVAFWCNPISGHATLYWYQQILGQGPKLLIQFQNNGVVDDSQLPKDRFSAERLKGVDSTLKIQPAKLEDSAVYLCASSLNLGPGERTQYFGPGTRLTVL.

This clone has a single count. The V and J genes are TRBV9 and TRBJ2-3, with D uncertain. Germline V gene data show CDR1 as SGDLS and CDR2 as YYNGEE. The CDR3 sequence is 16 residues long. Trimming stripped 10 bases from V and 2 bases from J, with 23 bases between. Here the CDR3 reads CAGPRWRRRNTDTQYF. The CDR3 DNA reads TGTGCCGGCCCTAGATGGAGACGGAGAAACACAGATACGCAGTATTTT.

The J gene is TRBJ2-2, the V gene TRBV9; 12 positions agree with TRBD1. Germline-derived CDR1 and CDR2 are SGDLS and YYNGEE. V lost 2 bases to trimming and J lost 6 bases; unmatched junction nucleotides: 5. The CDR3 is 16 amino acids. CDR3 region: CASSVGDRGRPGELFF. In DNA, the CDR3 is TGTGCCAGCAGCGTGGGGGACAGGGGGCGACCCGGGGAGCTGTTTTTT.

This rearrangement joins TRBV4-3 to TRBJ1-6; D may be TRBD1 (6 bases). Trimming shortened V by 5 bases and J by 8 bases, and 16 bases separated the two germline ends. CDR1 is LGHNA, CDR2 YSLEER, per germline. There are 15 residues in the CDR3. CDR3: CASSTSRDNYSPLHF. CDR3 bases: TGCGCCAGCAGCACCTCCCGGGACAACTATTCACCCCTCCACTTT.

The chain links TRBV7-2 to TRBJ2-5, with a possible D match to TRBD1 (5 bases). The CDR3 runs 15 residues. Germline V gene data show CDR1 as SGHTA and CDR2 as FQGNSA. Trimming pared 1 base from V and 4 bases from J, leaving 13 bases between. CDR3 in DNA: TGTGCCAGCAGCTTAGACACCAGGGCGCGAGAGACCCAGTACTTC. Translating it yields CASSLDTRARETQYF.

This chain links TRBV6-5 with TRBJ1-6, with no clear D. Germline CDR1 MNHEY, CDR2 SVGAGI. V gave up 2 bases and J gave up 8 bases, with 16 bases separating them. There are 16 residues in the CDR3. Here the CDR3 DNA reads TGTGCCAGCAGTTACGCACCGGCCCGGCGGGATTCACCCCTCCACTTT. Its translation: CASSYAPARRDSPLHF.

This clone was seen once. The gene calls are TRBV7-9 and TRBJ1-2; TRBD1 is a possible D gene (5 bases). This CDR3 is 16 amino acids long. Germline V lookup: CDR1 SEHNR, CDR2 FQNEAQ (reference sequence). V lost 0 bases and J lost 2, with 13 bases in between. The CDR3 coding sequence is TGTGCCAGCAGCTTAGCAGGGGTGGAGGGAAACTATGGCTACACCTTC. The encoded protein is CASSLAGVEGNYGYTF. The full variable domain, with the rest looked up from reference TRBV7-9 and TRBJ1-2, is DTGVSQNPRHKITKRGQNVTFRCDPISEHNRLYWYRQTLGQGPEFLTYFQNEAQLEKSRLLSDRFSAERPKGSFSTLEIQRTEQGDSAMYLCASSLAGVEGNYGYTFGSGTRLTVV.

The chain is built from TRBV27 and TRBJ2-7; TRBD1 might be the D (6 bases). Germline CDR1 is MNHEY and CDR2 is SMNVEV (reference sequence). The V end was cut by 6 bases, the J end by 3 bases, with 18 bases between. There are 15 residues in the CDR3. This CDR3 reads CASSLNPGTFYEQYF. The CDR3 DNA sequence: TGTGCCAGCAGCCTTAATCCCGGGACATTCTACGAGCAGTACTTC.

This clone has only a few counts. The chain has TRBV5-5 and TRBJ1-5, with TRBD1 matching over 8 bases. J lost 5 bases, V lost 2 bases, and 9 bases had no gene match. Germline V gene sequence: CDR1 SGHKS, CDR2 YYEKEE (reference sequence). This CDR3 is built from 16 residues. The CDR3 DNA sequence: TGTGCCAGCAGCTTAGGGACAGGTAGAGGGGATCAGCCCCAGCATTTT. It yields the protein CASSLGTGRGDQPQHF.

The chain uses TRBV5-1 and TRBJ2-3; 10 nucleotides match TRBD1. The CDR3 is made up of 16 amino acids. Trimming cost V 0 bases and J 5 bases; bases outside gene matches: 6. Looked up from germline, CDR1 is SGHRS and CDR2 is YFSETQ. CDR3 sequence: CASSLDGTGEGDTQYF. The CDR3 DNA reads as TGCGCCAGCAGCTTGGATGGGACAGGGGAAGGAGATACGCAGTATTTT.

The V gene is TRBV7-9, the J gene TRBJ2-5, with 7 bases aligning to TRBD2. Trimming at V came to 1 base and at J to 2 bases, leaving 7 bases not matched to a gene. The CDR3 spans 16 residues. Germline V gene sequence: CDR1 SEHNR, CDR2 FQNEAQ (reference sequence). Written as DNA, the CDR3 is TGTGCCAGCAGCTTAGGGACTAGTGCGGAACAAGAGACCCAGTACTTC. It is translated as CASSLGTSAEQETQYF.

The CDR3: CATSTSVAGGTSTDTQYF. Here the CDR3 DNA reads TGTGCCACCAGCACTTCTGTAGCCGGGGGGACTAGCACAGATACGCAGTATTTT. This sequence joins TRBV15 and TRBJ2-3; 7 nucleotides line up with TRBD2. Germline CDR1 and CDR2: LNHNV and YYDKDF (reference sequence). The CDR3 spans 18 residues. V lost 4 bases and J lost 0; bases outside the gene matches: 13.

This clone has only one observation. The chain couples TRBV7-9 to TRBJ2-5; the match to TRBD1 covers 7 bases. The V gene end was trimmed by 1 base and the J gene end by 2 bases; junction bases not matched to a gene: 7. Germline loops: CDR1 SEHNR, CDR2 FQNEAQ (reference sequence). The CDR3 spans 16 residues. Here the CDR3 DNA reads TGTGCCAGCAGCTTAGGCATCCGACAGGGTCAAGAGACCCAGTACTTC. Translation: CASSLGIRQGQETQYF.

CDR3 sequence: CASSIVGGGRGNSPLHF. Written as DNA, the CDR3 is TGTGCCAGTAGTATAGTCGGCGGGGGTCGGGGTAATTCACCCCTCCACTTT. The rearrangement joins TRBV19 to TRBJ1-6, with D possibly being TRBD1 (5 bases). The V and J ends lost 1 base and 6 bases respectively, with 16 bases between them. CDR1 is LNHDA, CDR2 SQIVND, per germline (reference sequence). CDR3 length equals 17 residues.

The chain uses TRBV19 and TRBJ1-5, with 9 bases that match TRBD1. Germline trimming cut 5 bases from V and 2 bases from J; bases unmatched to any gene: 7. Germline CDR1 reads LNHDA; CDR2 reads SQIVND (reference sequence). There are 16 residues in the CDR3. Written as DNA, the CDR3 is TGTGCCAGTAGTCCCACAGGGGGCGGCGGCAATCAGCCCCAGCATTTT. Translated: CASSPTGGGGNQPQHF.

The V call is TRBV5-1, the J call TRBJ2-6; 11 positions agree with TRBD1. Germline-derived CDR1 and CDR2 are SGHRS and YFSETQ. This CDR3 comprises 19 residues. The junction had 12 bases not matched to a gene; V was cut back by 4 bases and J by 3 bases. CDR3 sequence reads: CASSPSAGQGVGGANVLTF. CDR3 sequence (DNA): TGCGCCAGCAGCCCATCGGCGGGACAGGGGGTAGGTGGGGCCAACGTCCTGACTTTC.

The genes are TRBV11-2 and TRBJ1-2; 7 bases map to TRBD1. Germline loops: CDR1 SGHAT, CDR2 FQNNGV. This CDR3 region has 15 residues. V shed 0 bases and J 3 bases; nucleotides not matched to a gene: 4. CDR3 region: CASSLDFGTDYGYTF. The CDR3 nucleotides are TGTGCCAGCAGCTTAGACTTCGGGACAGACTATGGCTACACCTTC.

This chain uses TRBV4-3 with TRBJ1-6; D may be TRBD1 (5 bases). Germline V gene sequence: CDR1 LGHNA, CDR2 YSLEER. The V end was cut by 5 bases, the J end by 7 bases, with 12 bases between. This CDR3 contains 14 residues. The CDR3 reads CASSSGLPNSPLHF. The CDR3 DNA is TGCGCCAGCAGCTCGGGACTACCAAATTCACCCCTCCACTTT.

This clone was seen once. V gene TRBV2 combines with J gene TRBJ2-5; TRBD2 agrees at 16 bases. V was clipped by 7 bases and J by 4 bases; unmatched bases: 12. CDR3 length equals 18 residues. CDR1 SNHLY and CDR2 FYNNEI come from the germline V gene. As DNA, the CDR3 is TGTGCCAGCACTCCGTCGGGACTAGCGGGGGGGATTATAGAGACCCAGTACTTC. Protein sequence: CASTPSGLAGGIIETQYF.

The chain uses TRBV6-1 and TRBJ2-1; 8 bases agree with TRBD1. The ends lost 4 bases at V and 1 base at J; junction bases unmatched: 6. CDR3 length equals 16 residues. Germline V gene sequence: CDR1 MNHNS, CDR2 SASEGT. CDR3 coding DNA: TGTGCCAGCAGTGGGGGACAGGAACTGTCCTACAATGAGCAGTTCTTC. Its protein is CASSGGQELSYNEQFF.

In this sample, this clone turned up a few times. This chain connects TRBV7-9 to TRBJ1-2; the match to TRBD1 covers 9 bases. Trimming took 0 bases from V and 3 from J; bases not matched to a gene: 2. CDR1 SEHNR and CDR2 FQNEAQ come from the germline V gene (reference sequence). The CDR3 covers 15 residues. The CDR3 nucleotides read TGTGCCAGCAGCTTAGCACAGGGGGCTGACTATGGCTACACCTTC. It codes for CASSLAQGADYGYTF. The variable domain in full, with the rest retrieved from reference TRBV7-9 and TRBJ1-2, is DTGVSQNPRHKITKRGQNVTFRCDPISEHNRLYWYRQTLGQGPEFLTYFQNEAQLEKSRLLSDRFSAERPKGSFSTLEIQRTEQGDSAMYLCASSLAQGADYGYTFGSGTRLTVV.

The chain couples TRBV7-9 to TRBJ2-7; possible D gene TRBD2, 5 bases. The CDR3 loop spans 15 amino acids. The germline V gene has CDR1 SEHNR and CDR2 FQNEAQ (reference sequence). Trimming shortened V by 1 base and J by 4 bases, and 14 bases separated the two germline ends. In DNA form, the CDR3 reads TGTGCCAGCAGCTTAGACGGGAACCGCAAGTACGAGCAGTACTTC. It translates to CASSLDGNRKYEQYF.

V usage is TRBV5-6 and J usage is TRBJ1-5; 7 nucleotides agree with TRBD1. The J segment lost 7 bases and the V segment lost 5 bases, leaving 12 bases of the junction unmatched. The CDR3 is 15 residues long. From germline, CDR1 is SGHDT and CDR2 YYEEEE. CDR3 sequence (DNA): TGTGCCAGCAGTTATAACAGGGGTCGATTCCAGCCCCAGCATTTT. Its protein product is CASSYNRGRFQPQHF.

Comments on this clone: The same CDR3 arises from other DNA sequences in this sample as well. V is TRBV6-5 and J is TRBJ1-1; 8 bases are shared with TRBD1. With V trimmed by 6 bases and J by 1 base, 4 bases remained unmatched. Germline CDR1 MNHEY, CDR2 SVGAGI. The CDR3 extends over 14 amino acids. CDR3 amino acids: CASSRTGPNTEAFF. DNA of the CDR3: TGTGCCAGCAGCAGGACAGGGCCGAACACTGAAGCTTTCTTT.

V and J are TRBV14 and TRBJ1-4; 12 positions agree with TRBD1. The germline gives CDR1 SGHDN, CDR2 FVKESK. This CDR3 contains 16 residues. Trimming at V came to 3 bases and at J to 10 bases, leaving 9 bases not matched to a gene. For the CDR3, the DNA is TGTGCCAGCAGCCACCGAACAGGGACAGGGGGCGGAAAACTGTTTTTT. Protein product: CASSHRTGTGGGKLFF.